A single sample is the source of the 15 T cell receptor beta chains below, sequenced in a study of identifying expanded T cells in peripheral blood. Some clones are missing from TCRdb's copy, which holds only in-frame ones; the method was immunoSEQ multiplex PCR. The table lists around 99,000 clones, around 89% of them singletons. The sequenced sample consisted of blood. These receptors all stem from a person aged 18 to 70 in good health.

V is TRBV4-2 and J is TRBJ1-4; 8 bases line up with TRBD1. Germline V gene sequence: CDR1 LGHNA, CDR2 YNFKEQ. This CDR3 has 17 residues. The junction had 10 bases not matched to a gene; V was cut back by 0 bases and J by 7 bases. CDR3 DNA sequence: TGTGCCAGCAGCCAAGATATGGGGGCAGGGGGCGGTGAAAAACTGTTTTTT. Its translation is CASSQDMGAGGGEKLFF.

There are a few counts of this clone. This CDR3 is CASSGTRETQYF. The CDR3 nucleotides are TGCGCCAGCAGTGGGACCAGAGAGACCCAGTACTTC. The chain is built from TRBV10-2 and TRBJ2-5, with D unresolved. V was shortened by 4 bases and J by 4 bases, with 7 bases between the two germline ends. This CDR3 region has 12 residues. Looked up from germline, CDR1 is WSHSY and CDR2 is SAAADI.

The genes are TRBV28 and TRBJ2-7; TRBD1 matches 11 bases. CDR3 length: 15 residues. V lost 3 bases and J lost 3; bases outside the gene matches: 4. Germline V gene sequence: CDR1 MDHEN, CDR2 SYDVKM. Here the CDR3 DNA reads TGTGCCAGCAGTTTCCCGGGACAGGGGGACTACGAGCAGTACTTC. Protein sequence: CASSFPGQGDYEQYF.

The chain is built from TRBV1 and TRBJ2-2; the table's TRBD2 call for D was not verified on the DNA. TRBV1 is classified as a pseudogene. The CDR3 totals 13 residues. CDR3 in amino acids: CTGRGSGTGELFF. CDR3 bases: TGCACCGGGAGGGGATCGGGCACCGGGGAGCTGTTTTTT.

This clone was seen once. The rearrangement joins TRBV6-5 to TRBJ2-7; D is uncertain. V was cut by 0 bases and J by 3 bases, with 12 bases left in between. Germline assignment: CDR1 MNHEY and CDR2 SVGAGI. The CDR3 runs to 15 residues. CDR3 protein: CASSYSHMDGYEQYF. CDR3 in DNA: TGTGCCAGCAGTTACTCACACATGGACGGCTACGAGCAGTACTTC.

This chain connects TRBV5-4 to TRBJ1-1; 7 nucleotides agree with TRBD1. This CDR3 contains 13 residues. V lost 2 bases to trimming and J lost 3 bases; unmatched junction nucleotides: 1. Germline V lookup: CDR1 SGHNT, CDR2 YYREEE (reference sequence). CDR3 sequence (DNA): TGTGCCAGCAGCTTAGGGGGCGACACTGAAGCTTTCTTT. Translated, it gives CASSLGGDTEAFF.

The chain links TRBV7-2 to TRBJ1-4; no reliable D call. Germline V gene sequence: CDR1 SGHTA, CDR2 FQGNSA. This CDR3 has 14 residues. Deletions cut 2 bases from V and 1 base from J, with 5 bases between. In nucleotides, the CDR3 is TGTGCCAGCAGCTTACCAGGAACTAATGAAAAACTGTTTTTT. It yields the protein CASSLPGTNEKLFF.

The V call is TRBV6-5, the J call TRBJ2-5; D not resolved. The germline V gene encodes CDR1 MNHEY and CDR2 SVGAGI. CDR3 length: 14 residues. The V end was cut by 0 bases, the J end by 4 bases, with 9 bases between. The CDR3 protein is CASSYSETGETQYF. Written as DNA, the CDR3 is TGTGCCAGCAGTTACTCGGAGACCGGAGAGACCCAGTACTTC.

This clone was observed a handful of times. This chain joins TRBV10-3 and TRBJ1-1; D gene uncertain. Germline lookup yields CDR1 ENHRY and CDR2 SYGVKD. The CDR3 is 13 amino acids. With 0 bases removed from V and 6 bases from J, the gap between germline ends came to 8 bases. Here the CDR3 reads CAISESTLAEAFF. CDR3 coding DNA: TGTGCCATCAGTGAGTCGACGTTAGCTGAAGCTTTCTTT.

The chain recombines TRBV28 with TRBJ2-7, with 8 bases fitting TRBD1. The CDR3 runs to 14 residues. Germline CDR1 is MDHEN and CDR2 is SYDVKM. The junction had 9 bases not matched to a gene; V was cut back by 6 bases and J by 5 bases. CDR3 sequence (DNA): TGTGCCAGCAGACTAGGACAGGGCTGGAACGAGCAGTACTTC. Encoded protein: CASRLGQGWNEQYF.

The V gene is TRBV29-1, the J gene TRBJ2-1, with TRBD1 as a possible D gene (6 bases). Germline V gene sequence: CDR1 SQVTM, CDR2 ANQGSEA. The V end was cut by 6 bases, the J end by 8 bases, with 17 bases between. The CDR3 length is 13 residues. Here the CDR3 reads CSVGQPQGHEQFF. As DNA, the CDR3 is TGCAGCGTAGGACAGCCCCAGGGCCATGAGCAGTTCTTC.

The V call is TRBV6-6, the J call TRBJ1-1; no reliable D call. V gave up 6 bases and J gave up 1 base, with 18 bases separating them. Germline CDR1 reads MNHNY; CDR2 reads SVGAGI (reference sequence). There are 16 residues in the CDR3. The CDR3 is CASRSDGGLGNTEAFF. The CDR3 DNA reads TGTGCCAGCAGATCGGACGGCGGGCTCGGGAACACTGAAGCTTTCTTT.

This clone was seen only once. The V call is TRBV14, the J call TRBJ2-2; 8 positions match TRBD2. The V segment lost 5 bases and the J segment 6 bases; nucleotides outside the gene matches: 8. Germline V gene sequence: CDR1 SGHDN, CDR2 FVKESK. The CDR3 loop spans 15 amino acids. DNA of the CDR3: TGTGCCAGCAGCTCGGTTCAGCGGGGGCCCGGGGAGCTGTTTTTT. Its translation is CASSSVQRGPGELFF.

The rearrangement uses TRBV7-2 and TRBJ2-5, with D perhaps TRBD1 (6 bases). Per germline, CDR1 SGHTA and CDR2 FQGNSA. V gave up 5 bases and J gave up 3 bases, with 13 bases separating them. This CDR3 contains 14 residues. CDR3: CASSTGTLKETQYF. CDR3 coding DNA: TGTGCCAGCAGCACCGGGACATTGAAAGAGACCCAGTACTTC.

The genes are TRBV29-1 and TRBJ1-3, with a weak D call TRBD1 (5 bases). The CDR3 extends over 12 amino acids. Germline-derived CDR1 and CDR2 are SQVTM and ANQGSEA. CDR3 in amino acids: CSAEGAGNTIYF. CDR3 coding DNA: TGCAGTGCGGAAGGGGCGGGAAACACCATATATTTT.